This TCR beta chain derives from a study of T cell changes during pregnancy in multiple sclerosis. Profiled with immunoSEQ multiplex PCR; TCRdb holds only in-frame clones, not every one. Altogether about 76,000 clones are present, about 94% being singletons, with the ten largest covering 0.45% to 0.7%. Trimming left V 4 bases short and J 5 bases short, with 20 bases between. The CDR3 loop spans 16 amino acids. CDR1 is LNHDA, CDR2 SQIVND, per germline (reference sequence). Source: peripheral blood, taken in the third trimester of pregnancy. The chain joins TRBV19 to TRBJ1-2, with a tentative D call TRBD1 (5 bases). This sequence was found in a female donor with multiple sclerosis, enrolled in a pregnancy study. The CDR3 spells CASSTRREPRRYGYTF. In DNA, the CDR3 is TGTGCCAGTAGTACGCGCAGGGAACCTAGACGTTATGGCTACACCTTC.